This TCR beta chain originates from a study of OX40 agonist ivuxolimab in advanced cancers. Study-level information: Ivuxolimab is an agonistic anti-OX40 (CD134) antibody, and patients were treated with it. Six ivuxolimab dose levels, 0.01 to 10 mg/kg, were given intravenously every 2 weeks. Males comprised about 84% of the group, whose mean age was roughly 60 years (range roughly 20 to 85).

The assay was immunoSEQ multiplex PCR, and TCRdb's table has in-frame clones only and misses some. The sample contains tens of thousands of clones, 77% of which appear only once. The table lists this clone with a few counts. Germline V lookup: CDR1 GTSNPN, CDR2 SVGIG (reference sequence). V lost 5 bases to trimming and J lost 1 base, with 8 bases between them. This CDR3 is built from 12 residues. Sequenced here: CD4+ or CD8+ T cells sorted from blood, sampled in a trial of the OX40 agonist ivuxolimab. V gene TRBV30 combines with J gene TRBJ1-2; TRBD1 might be the D (6 bases). This TCR was sampled from an adult with an advanced solid tumor such as melanoma, head and neck, liver or kidney cancer. The CDR3 is CAWGRGNYGYTF. The CDR3 bases are TGTGCCTGGGGCAGGGGTAACTATGGCTACACCTTC.